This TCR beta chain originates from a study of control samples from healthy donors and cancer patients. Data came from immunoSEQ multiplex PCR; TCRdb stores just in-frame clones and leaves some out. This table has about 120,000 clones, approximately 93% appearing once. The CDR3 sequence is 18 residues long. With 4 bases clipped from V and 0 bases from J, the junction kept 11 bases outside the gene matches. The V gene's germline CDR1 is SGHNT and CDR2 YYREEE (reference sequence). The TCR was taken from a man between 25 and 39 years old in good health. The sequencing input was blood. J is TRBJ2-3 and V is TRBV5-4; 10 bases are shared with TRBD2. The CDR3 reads CASSPPERGGRSTDTQYF. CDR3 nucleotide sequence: TGTGCCAGCAGCCCCCCCGAGCGGGGGGGCCGAAGCACAGATACGCAGTATTTT.